Listed below are T cell receptor delta chains from one sample, sequenced in a study of gammadelta T cells in human blood. TCRdb re-processed the RT-PCR reads using CATT. The sample has 450 to 600 delta-chain clones, 35% to 45% seen once. Sequencing was performed on Vgamma9Vdelta2 gamma-delta T cells from adult blood. These receptor sequences come from a human donor. CDR3s include the opening cysteine and the closing phenylalanine or tryptophan. The order of the fields is clone size, V gene, J gene, D gene, CDR3 DNA, CDR3 protein. D genes are given only for firm matches. Only part of the rows carry a size: once, few, many, or a class if the clone is expanded.

large	TRDV2	TRDJ3	TRDD3	TGTGCCTGTGACACCGGATATGGGGGATACGCGTCCCCCTCCTGGGACACCCGACAGATGTTTTTC	CACDTGYGGYASPSWDTRQMFF
NA	TRDV2	TRDJ1	TRDD3	TGTGCCTGTGACACCCTGAGCCTGGGGGATACCGAGAGAAACACTGATAAACTCATCTTT	CACDTLSLGDTERNTDKLIF
large	TRDV2	TRDJ1	NA	TGTGCCTGTGACTTCCTGGGTAACACCGATAAACTCATCTTT	CACDFLGNTDKLIF
NA	TRDV2	TRDJ1	TRDD3	TGTGCCTGTGACCCCATCCTGTTACTGGGGGATACGCGCACCGATAAACTCATCTTT	CACDPILLLGDTRTDKLIF
NA	TRDV2	TRDJ1	TRDD3	TGTGCCTGTGACCCCATCCTGGTACTGGGGGATACGCGCACCGATAAACTCATCTTT	CACDPILVLGDTRTDKLIF
large	TRDV2	TRDJ1	NA	TGTGCCTGTGACGCCGTCTCGAACCCTACCGGTAAACTCATCTTT	CACDAVSNPTGKLIF
hyperexpanded	TRDV2	TRDJ1	NA	TGTGCCTGTGACAACCTAATAGGCGACACCGATAAACTCATCTTT	CACDNLIGDTDKLIF